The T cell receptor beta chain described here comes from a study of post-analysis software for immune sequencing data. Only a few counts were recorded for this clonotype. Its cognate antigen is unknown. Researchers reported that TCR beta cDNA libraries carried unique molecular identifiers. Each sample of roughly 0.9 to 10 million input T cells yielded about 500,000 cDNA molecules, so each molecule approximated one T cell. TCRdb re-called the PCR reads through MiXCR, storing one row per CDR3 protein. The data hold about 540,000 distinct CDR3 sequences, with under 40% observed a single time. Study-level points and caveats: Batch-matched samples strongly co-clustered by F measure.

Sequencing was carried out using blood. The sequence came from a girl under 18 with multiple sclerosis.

DNA for the CDR3: TGCGCCAGCAGCTTGGACAGGGCCGGCACAGATACGCAGTATTTT. Protein: CASSLDRAGTDTQYF. This rearrangement joins TRBV5-1 to TRBJ2-3; the D gene is possibly TRBD1 (6 bases). Germline V gene sequence: CDR1 SGHRS, CDR2 YFSETQ. Trimming cost V 0 bases and J 1 base, with 9 bases left between them. The CDR3 loop spans 15 amino acids.